This T cell receptor beta chain is from a study of blood T cell repertoires in COVID-19. Produced via immunoSEQ multiplex PCR; TCRdb's table is partial and in-frame only. The data show roughly 230,000 clones, with more than 65% seen just once and 4.4% held by the top ten. The V gene end was trimmed by 4 bases and the J gene end by 5 bases; junction bases not matched to a gene: 5. This CDR3 comprises 16 residues. Germline V gene lookup returns CDR1 LGHNA and CDR2 YNFKEQ. This receptor was taken from a man aged 45 to 65 with active or convalescent COVID-19. The rearrangement links TRBV4-2 to TRBJ2-3, with TRBD2 matching over 14 bases. Input material: peripheral blood. The CDR3, as DNA: TGTGCCAGCAGCCTTACTGGGACTAGCGGGGGAGATACGCAGTATTTT. As protein: CASSLTGTSGGDTQYF.